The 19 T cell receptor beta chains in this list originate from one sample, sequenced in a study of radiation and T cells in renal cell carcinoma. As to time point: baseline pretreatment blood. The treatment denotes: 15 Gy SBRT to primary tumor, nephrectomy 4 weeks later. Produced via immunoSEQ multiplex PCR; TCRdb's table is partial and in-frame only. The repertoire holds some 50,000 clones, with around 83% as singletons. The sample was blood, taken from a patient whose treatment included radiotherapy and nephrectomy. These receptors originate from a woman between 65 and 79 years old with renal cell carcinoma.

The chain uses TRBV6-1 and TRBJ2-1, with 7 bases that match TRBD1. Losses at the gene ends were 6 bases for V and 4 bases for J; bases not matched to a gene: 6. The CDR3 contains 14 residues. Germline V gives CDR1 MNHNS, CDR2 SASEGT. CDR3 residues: CASRGDSLYNEQFF. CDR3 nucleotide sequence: TGTGCCAGCAGGGGGGACAGCCTATACAATGAGCAGTTCTTC.

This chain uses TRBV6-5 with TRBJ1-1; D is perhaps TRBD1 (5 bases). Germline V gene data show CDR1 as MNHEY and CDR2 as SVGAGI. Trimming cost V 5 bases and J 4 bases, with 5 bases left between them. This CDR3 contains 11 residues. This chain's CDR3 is CASSQGTEAFF. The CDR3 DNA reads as TGTGCCAGCAGTCAGGGCACTGAAGCTTTCTTT.

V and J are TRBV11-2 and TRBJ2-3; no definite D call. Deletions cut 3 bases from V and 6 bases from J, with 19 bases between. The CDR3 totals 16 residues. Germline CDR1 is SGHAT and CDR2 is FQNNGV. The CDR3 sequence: CASSFQTFGFRDTQYF. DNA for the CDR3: TGTGCCAGCAGCTTTCAGACTTTCGGGTTTCGGGATACGCAGTATTTT.

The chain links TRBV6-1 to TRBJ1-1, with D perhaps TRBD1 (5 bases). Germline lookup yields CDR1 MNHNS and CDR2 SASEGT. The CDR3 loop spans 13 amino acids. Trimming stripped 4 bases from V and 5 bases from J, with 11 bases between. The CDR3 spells CASSVLEGTEAFF. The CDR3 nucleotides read TGTGCCAGCAGTGTGCTGGAGGGGACTGAAGCTTTCTTT.

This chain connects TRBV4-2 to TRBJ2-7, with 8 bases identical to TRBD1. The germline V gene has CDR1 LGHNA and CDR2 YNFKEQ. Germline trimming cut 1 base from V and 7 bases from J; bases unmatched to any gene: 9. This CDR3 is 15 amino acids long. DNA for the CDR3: TGTGCCAGCAGCCAAGGGAGGACAGGGCTATGGGAGCAGTACTTC. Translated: CASSQGRTGLWEQYF.

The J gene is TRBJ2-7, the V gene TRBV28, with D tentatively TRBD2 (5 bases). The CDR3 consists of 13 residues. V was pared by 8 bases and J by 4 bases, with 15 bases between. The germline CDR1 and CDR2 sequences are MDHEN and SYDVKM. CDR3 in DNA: TGTGCCAGCCGCGAGGGCGCCGGATACGAGCAGTACTTC. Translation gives CASREGAGYEQYF.

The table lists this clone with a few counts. The CDR3 bases are TGTGCCAGCAGCCTTATAATCGGGACAGGGTCCTACGAGCAGTACTTC. Translated, it gives CASSLIIGTGSYEQYF. The rearrangement joins TRBV27 to TRBJ2-7; 9 bases align to TRBD1. The CDR3 runs to 16 residues. Unmatched junction bases numbered 10, after V lost 6 bases and J lost 1 base. CDR1 is MNHEY, CDR2 SMNVEV, per germline (reference sequence).

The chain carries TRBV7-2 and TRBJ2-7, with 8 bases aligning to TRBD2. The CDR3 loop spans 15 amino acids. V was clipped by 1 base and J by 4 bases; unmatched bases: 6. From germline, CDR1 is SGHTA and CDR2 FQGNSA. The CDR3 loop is CASSLEGSGIYEQYF. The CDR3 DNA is TGTGCCAGCAGCTTAGAGGGTAGCGGGATTTACGAGCAGTACTTC.

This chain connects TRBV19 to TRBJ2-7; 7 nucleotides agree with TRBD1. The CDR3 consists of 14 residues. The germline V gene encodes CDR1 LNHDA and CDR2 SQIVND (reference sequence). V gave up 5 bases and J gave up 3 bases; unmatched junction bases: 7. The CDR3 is CASSADRRLYEQYF. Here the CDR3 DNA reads TGTGCCAGTAGTGCGGACAGGAGACTCTACGAGCAGTACTTC. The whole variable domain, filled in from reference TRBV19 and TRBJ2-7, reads DGGITQSPKYLFRKEGQNVTLSCEQNLNHDAMYWYRQDPGQGLRLIYYSQIVNDFQKGDIAEGYSVSREKKESFPLTVTSAQKNPTAFYLCASSADRRLYEQYFGPGTRLTVT.

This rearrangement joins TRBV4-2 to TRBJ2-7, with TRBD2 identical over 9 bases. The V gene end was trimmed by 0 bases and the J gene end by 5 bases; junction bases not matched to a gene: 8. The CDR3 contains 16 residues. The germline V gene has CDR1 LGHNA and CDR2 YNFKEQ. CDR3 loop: CASSQDGGTSYHEQYF. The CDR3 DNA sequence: TGTGCCAGCAGCCAAGATGGGGGGACTAGCTACCACGAGCAGTACTTC.

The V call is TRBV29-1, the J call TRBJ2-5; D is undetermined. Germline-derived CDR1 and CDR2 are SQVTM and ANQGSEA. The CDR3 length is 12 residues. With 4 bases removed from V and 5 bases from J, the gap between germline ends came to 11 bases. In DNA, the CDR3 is TGCAGCGTTGCCCAGGTGGACGAGACCCAGTACTTC. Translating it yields CSVAQVDETQYF.

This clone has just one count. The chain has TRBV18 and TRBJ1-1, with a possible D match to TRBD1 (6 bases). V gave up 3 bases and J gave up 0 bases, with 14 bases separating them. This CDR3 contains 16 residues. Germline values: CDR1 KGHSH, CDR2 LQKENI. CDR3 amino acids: CASSPGQAYMNTEAFF. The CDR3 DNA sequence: TGTGCCAGCTCACCGGGACAAGCCTACATGAACACTGAAGCTTTCTTT. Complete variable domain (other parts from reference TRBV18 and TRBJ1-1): NAGVMQNPRHLVRRRGQEARLRCSPMKGHSHVYWYRQLPEEGLKFMVYLQKENIIDESGMPKERFSAEFPKEGPSILRIQQVVRGDSAAYFCASSPGQAYMNTEAFFGQGTRLTVV.

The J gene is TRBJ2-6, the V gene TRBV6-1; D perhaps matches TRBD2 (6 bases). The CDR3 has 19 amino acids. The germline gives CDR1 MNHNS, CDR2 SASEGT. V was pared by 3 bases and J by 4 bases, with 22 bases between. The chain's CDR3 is CASSEIPGLGLGGANVLTF. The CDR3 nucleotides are TGTGCCAGCAGTGAGATCCCGGGACTGGGGTTGGGAGGGGCCAACGTCCTGACTTTC.

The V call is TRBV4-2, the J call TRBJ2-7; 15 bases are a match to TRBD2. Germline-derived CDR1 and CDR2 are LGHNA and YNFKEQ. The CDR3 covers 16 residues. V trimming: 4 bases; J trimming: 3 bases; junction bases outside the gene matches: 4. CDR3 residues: CASSPRTSGGGYEQYF. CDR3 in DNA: TGTGCCAGCAGCCCCCGGACTAGCGGGGGGGGCTACGAGCAGTACTTC.

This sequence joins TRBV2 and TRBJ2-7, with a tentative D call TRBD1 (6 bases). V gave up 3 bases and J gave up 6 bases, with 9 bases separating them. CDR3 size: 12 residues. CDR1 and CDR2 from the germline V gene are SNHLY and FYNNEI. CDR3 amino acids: CASSDTRGEQYF. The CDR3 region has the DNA TGTGCCAGCAGTGACACCAGGGGCGAGCAGTACTTC.

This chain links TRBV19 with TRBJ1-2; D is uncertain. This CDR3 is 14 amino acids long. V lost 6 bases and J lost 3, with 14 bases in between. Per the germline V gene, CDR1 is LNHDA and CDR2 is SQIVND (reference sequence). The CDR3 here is CASRKGRGYYGYTF. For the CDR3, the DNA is TGTGCCAGTAGAAAAGGGAGAGGGTACTATGGCTACACCTTC.

CDR3 protein: CASSQDRTGRPPLHF. The CDR3 bases are TGTGCCAGCAGCCAAGATCGGACAGGGCGGCCACCCCTCCACTTT. The chain joins TRBV14 to TRBJ1-6; TRBD1 aligns across 8 bases. V lost 0 bases to trimming and J lost 11 bases; unmatched junction nucleotides: 6. This CDR3 comprises 15 residues. CDR1 and CDR2 (germline): SGHDN, FVKESK.

The CDR3: CAISTGYGNTIYF. CDR3 bases: TGTGCCATCAGCACAGGCTATGGAAACACCATATATTTT. The V gene is TRBV10-3, the J gene TRBJ1-3; D possibly corresponds to TRBD1 (5 bases). V dropped 6 bases and J dropped 3 bases, with 9 bases sitting between them. The length of the CDR3 is 13 residues. The germline V gene encodes CDR1 ENHRY and CDR2 SYGVKD.

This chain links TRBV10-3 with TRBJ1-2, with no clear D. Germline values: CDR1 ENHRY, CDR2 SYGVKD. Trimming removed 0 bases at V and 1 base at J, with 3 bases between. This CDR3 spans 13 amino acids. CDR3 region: CAISESSNYGYTF. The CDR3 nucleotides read TGTGCCATCAGTGAGTCCAGTAACTATGGCTACACCTTC.